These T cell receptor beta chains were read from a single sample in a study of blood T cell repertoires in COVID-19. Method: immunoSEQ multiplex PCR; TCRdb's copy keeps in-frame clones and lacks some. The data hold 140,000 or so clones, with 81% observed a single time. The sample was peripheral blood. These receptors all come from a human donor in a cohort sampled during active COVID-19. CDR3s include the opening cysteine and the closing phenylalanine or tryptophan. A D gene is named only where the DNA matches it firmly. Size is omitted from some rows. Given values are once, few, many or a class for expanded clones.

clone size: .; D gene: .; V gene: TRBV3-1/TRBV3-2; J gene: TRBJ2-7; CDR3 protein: CASSQFGHYYEQYF; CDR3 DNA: TGTGCCAGCAGCCAATTTGGACACTACTACGAGCAGTACTTC
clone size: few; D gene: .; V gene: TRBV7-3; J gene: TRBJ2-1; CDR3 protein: CASSLTTGFNEQFF; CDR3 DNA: TGTGCCAGCAGCTTAACAACAGGATTCAATGAGCAGTTCTTC
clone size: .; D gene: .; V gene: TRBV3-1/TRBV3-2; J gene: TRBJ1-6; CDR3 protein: CASRPTFGNSPLHF; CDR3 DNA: TGTGCCAGCAGGCCCACCTTCGGGAATTCACCCCTCCACTTT
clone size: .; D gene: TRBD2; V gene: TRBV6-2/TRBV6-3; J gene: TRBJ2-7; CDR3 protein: CASSYSLAGAIEQYF; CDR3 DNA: TGTGCCAGCAGTTACTCGTTGGCGGGAGCAATAGAGCAGTACTTC
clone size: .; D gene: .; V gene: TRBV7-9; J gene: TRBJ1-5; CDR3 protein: CASSLYQGFGNQPQHF; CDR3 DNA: TGTGCCAGCAGCTTATATCAGGGGTTCGGCAATCAGCCCCAGCATTTT
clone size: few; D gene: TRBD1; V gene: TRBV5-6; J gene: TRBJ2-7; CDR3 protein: CASSLVLQGMSYEQYF; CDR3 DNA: TGTGCCAGCAGCTTGGTCTTACAGGGGATGTCCTACGAGCAGTACTTC
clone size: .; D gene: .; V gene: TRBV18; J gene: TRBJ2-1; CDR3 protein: CASSPSLQGSEQFF; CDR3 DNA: TGTGCCAGCTCACCTTCTTTACAGGGAAGTGAGCAGTTCTTC
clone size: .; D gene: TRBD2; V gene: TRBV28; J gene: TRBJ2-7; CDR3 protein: CASSPHLAGGRYEQYF; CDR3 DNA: TGTGCCAGCAGTCCCCACCTAGCGGGAGGTCGTTACGAGCAGTACTTC
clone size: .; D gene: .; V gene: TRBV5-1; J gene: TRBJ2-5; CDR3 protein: CASSSVVGGGETQYF; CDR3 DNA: TGCGCCAGCAGCTCCGTCGTGGGAGGCGGGGAGACCCAGTACTTC
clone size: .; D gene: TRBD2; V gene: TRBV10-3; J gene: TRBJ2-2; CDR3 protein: CAISDLGLAGLTGELFF; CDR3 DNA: TGTGCCATCAGTGACCTGGGACTAGCGGGACTCACCGGGGAGCTGTTTTTT
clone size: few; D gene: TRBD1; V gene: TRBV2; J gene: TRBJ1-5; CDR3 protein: CASSRGQGADQPQHF; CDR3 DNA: TGTGCCAGCAGCCGAGGACAGGGGGCGGATCAGCCCCAGCATTTT
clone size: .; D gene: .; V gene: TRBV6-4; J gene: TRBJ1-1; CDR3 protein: CASRLGGLLDTEAFF; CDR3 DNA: TGTGCCAGCAGGCTGGGAGGGCTCCTTGACACTGAAGCTTTCTTT
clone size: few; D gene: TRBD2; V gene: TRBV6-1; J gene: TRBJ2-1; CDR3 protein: CASSGELADSYNEQFF; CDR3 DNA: TGTGCCAGCAGTGGTGAACTAGCGGACTCCTACAATGAGCAGTTCTTC
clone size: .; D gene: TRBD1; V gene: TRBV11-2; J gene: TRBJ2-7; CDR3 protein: CASSGQGYEQYF; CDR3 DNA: TGTGCCAGCAGCGGACAGGGGTACGAGCAGTACTTC
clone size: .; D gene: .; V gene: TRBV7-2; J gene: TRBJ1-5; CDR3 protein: CASSLGIIGNQPQHF; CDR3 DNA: TGTGCCAGCAGCTTAGGTATAATCGGCAATCAGCCCCAGCATTTT
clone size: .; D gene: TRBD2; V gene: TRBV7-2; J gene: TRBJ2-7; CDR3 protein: CASRSTSGVTYEQYF; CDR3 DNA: TGTGCCAGCAGGTCGACTAGCGGGGTCACCTACGAGCAGTACTTC
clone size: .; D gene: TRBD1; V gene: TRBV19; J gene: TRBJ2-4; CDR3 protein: CASTKQGESGIQYF; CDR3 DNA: TGTGCCAGTACCAAACAGGGGGAGAGTGGCATTCAGTACTTC
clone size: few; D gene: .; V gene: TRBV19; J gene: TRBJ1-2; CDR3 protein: CASTDRTYGYTF; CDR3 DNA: TGTGCCAGTACAGACAGGACCTATGGCTACACCTTC
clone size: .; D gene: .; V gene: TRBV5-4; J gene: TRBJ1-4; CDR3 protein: CASSPMTGEKLFF; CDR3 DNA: TGTGCCAGCAGCCCAATGACAGGTGAAAAACTGTTTTTT
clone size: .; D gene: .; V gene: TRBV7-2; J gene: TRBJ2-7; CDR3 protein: CASSITGLRYEQYF; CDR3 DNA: TGTGCCAGCTCAATAACGGGTTTACGCTACGAGCAGTACTTC
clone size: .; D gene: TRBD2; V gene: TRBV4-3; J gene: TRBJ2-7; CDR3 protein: CASSVLAGTTYEQYF; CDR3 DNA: TGCGCCAGCAGCGTACTAGCGGGAACGACCTACGAGCAGTACTTC
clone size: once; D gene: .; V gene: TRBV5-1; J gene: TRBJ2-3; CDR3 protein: CASSQDTSTDTQYF; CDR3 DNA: TGCGCCAGCAGCCAGGACACCAGCACAGATACGCAGTATTTT
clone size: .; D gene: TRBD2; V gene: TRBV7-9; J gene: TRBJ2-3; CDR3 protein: CASSPGRGSGSTDTQYF; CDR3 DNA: TGTGCCAGCAGCCCTGGGCGGGGGAGCGGGAGCACAGATACGCAGTATTTT
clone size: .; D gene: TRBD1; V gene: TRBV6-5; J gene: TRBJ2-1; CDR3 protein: CASWGGQGKSNEQFF; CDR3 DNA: TGTGCCAGCTGGGGAGGACAGGGGAAGTCGAATGAGCAGTTCTTC
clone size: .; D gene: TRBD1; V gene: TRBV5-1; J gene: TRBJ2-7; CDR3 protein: CASSLLRDSYEQYF; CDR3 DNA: TGCGCCAGCAGCTTGCTCCGGGACAGTTACGAGCAGTACTTC
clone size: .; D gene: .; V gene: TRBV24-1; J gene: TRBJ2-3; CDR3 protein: CATSRGGEDTQYF; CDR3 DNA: TGTGCCACCTCCCGAGGCGGGGAAGATACGCAGTATTTT
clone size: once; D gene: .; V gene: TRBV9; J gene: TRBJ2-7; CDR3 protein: CASSAGGGGGPYEQYF; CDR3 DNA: TGTGCCAGCAGCGCCGGGGGAGGGGGAGGTCCCTACGAGCAGTACTTC
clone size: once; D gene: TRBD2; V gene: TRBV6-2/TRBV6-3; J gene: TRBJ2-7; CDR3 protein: CASSFTLAGGPYEQYF; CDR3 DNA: TGTGCCAGCAGTTTCACACTAGCGGGAGGACCGTACGAGCAGTACTTC
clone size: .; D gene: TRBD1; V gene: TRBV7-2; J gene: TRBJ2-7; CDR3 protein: CASSSVLSGQGGEQYF; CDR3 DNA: TGTGCCAGCAGCTCGGTGCTTTCAGGACAGGGAGGCGAGCAGTACTTC
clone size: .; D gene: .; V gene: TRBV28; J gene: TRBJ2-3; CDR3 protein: CASSPPARGPSTDTQYF; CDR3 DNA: TGTGCCAGCAGTCCCCCAGCAAGGGGCCCTAGCACAGATACGCAGTATTTT
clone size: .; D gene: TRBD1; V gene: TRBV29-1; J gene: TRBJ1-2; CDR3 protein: CSVGQGFGYGYTF; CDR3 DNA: TGCAGCGTAGGACAGGGTTTTGGCTATGGCTACACCTTC
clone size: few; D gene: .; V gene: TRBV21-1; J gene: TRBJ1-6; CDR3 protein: CASSKEREGKAPLHF; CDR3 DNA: TGTGCCAGCAGCAAAGAACGGGAAGGGAAAGCACCCCTCCACTTT
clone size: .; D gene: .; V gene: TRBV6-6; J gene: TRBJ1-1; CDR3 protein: CASSYGQGRNTEAFF; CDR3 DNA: TGTGCCAGCAGTTACGGTCAGGGGAGGAACACTGAAGCTTTCTTT
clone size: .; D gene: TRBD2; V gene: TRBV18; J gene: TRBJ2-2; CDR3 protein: CASSPLRLAAMPNTGELFF; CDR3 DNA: TGTGCCAGCTCACCATTGAGACTAGCGGCTATGCCGAACACCGGGGAGCTGTTTTTT
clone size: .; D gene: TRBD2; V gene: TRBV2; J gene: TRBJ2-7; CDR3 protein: CASRPGGFYEQYF; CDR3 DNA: TGTGCCAGCAGGCCGGGGGGGTTCTACGAGCAGTACTTC
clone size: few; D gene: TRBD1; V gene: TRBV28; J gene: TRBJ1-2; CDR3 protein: CASWLPGQGGYGYTF; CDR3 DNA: TGTGCCAGCTGGTTACCGGGACAGGGTGGCTATGGCTACACCTTC
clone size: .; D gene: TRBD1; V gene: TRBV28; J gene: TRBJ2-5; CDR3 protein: CASSSRGRGQETQYF; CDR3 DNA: TGTGCCAGCAGTTCTAGGGGGCGCGGGCAAGAGACCCAGTACTTC
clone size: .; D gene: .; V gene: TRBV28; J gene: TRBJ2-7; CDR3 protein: CASSLAPGLSYEQYF; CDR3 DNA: TGTGCCAGCAGTTTAGCCCCGGGACTCTCCTACGAGCAGTACTTC
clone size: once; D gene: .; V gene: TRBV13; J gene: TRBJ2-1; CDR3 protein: CASSPRGGITYNEQFF; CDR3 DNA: TGTGCCAGCAGCCCTCGAGGGGGTATTACCTACAATGAGCAGTTCTTC
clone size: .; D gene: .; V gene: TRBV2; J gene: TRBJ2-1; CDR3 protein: CASRREGQSSYNEQFF; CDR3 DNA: TGTGCCAGCCGCCGAGAGGGTCAAAGCTCCTACAATGAGCAGTTCTTC
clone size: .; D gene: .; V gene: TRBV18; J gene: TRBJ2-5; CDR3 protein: CASSPRVIETQYF; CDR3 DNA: TGTGCCAGCTCACCCAGGGTTATAGAGACCCAGTACTTC
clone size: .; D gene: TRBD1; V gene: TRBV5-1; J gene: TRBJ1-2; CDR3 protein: CASSLDSRTGYGYTF; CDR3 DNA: TGCGCCAGCAGCTTGGATAGCCGGACAGGCTATGGCTACACCTTC
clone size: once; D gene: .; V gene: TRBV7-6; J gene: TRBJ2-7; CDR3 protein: CASSLDGSSYEQYF; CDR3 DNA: TGTGCCAGCAGCTTAGATGGTAGCAGCTACGAGCAGTACTTC
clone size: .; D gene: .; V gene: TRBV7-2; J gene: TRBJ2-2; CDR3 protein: CASSANRGTGELFF; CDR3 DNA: TGTGCCAGCAGCGCGAATCGGGGAACCGGGGAGCTGTTTTTT
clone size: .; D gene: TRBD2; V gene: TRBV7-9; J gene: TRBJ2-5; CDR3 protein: CASSWGLAGEETQYF; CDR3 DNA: TGTGCCAGCAGCTGGGGACTAGCGGGAGAGGAGACCCAGTACTTC
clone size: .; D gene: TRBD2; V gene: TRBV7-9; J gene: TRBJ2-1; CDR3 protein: CASSGLLAGYAAEQFF; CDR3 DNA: TGTGCCAGCAGTGGTCTACTAGCGGGATATGCCGCTGAGCAGTTCTTC
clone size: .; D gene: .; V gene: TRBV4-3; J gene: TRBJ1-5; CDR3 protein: CASSQGRGTKPQHF; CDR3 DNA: TGCGCCAGCAGCCAAGGGCGGGGGACGAAGCCCCAGCATTTT
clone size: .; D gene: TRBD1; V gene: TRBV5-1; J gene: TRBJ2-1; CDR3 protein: CASRTGLLGDEQFF; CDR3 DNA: TGCGCCAGCAGGACAGGGCTCCTAGGGGATGAGCAGTTCTTC
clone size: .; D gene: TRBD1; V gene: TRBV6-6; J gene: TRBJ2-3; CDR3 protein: CASSTRTGPGDTQYF; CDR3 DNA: TGTGCCAGCAGTACACGGACAGGGCCCGGGGATACGCAGTATTTT